Given below is one T cell receptor (beta chain) in context. As yet, its antigen is unknown. It was genomic DNA that served as the template for profiling TCR beta VDJ and CDR3. TCRdb fed the reads into MiXCR, producing one record per CDR3 protein. Altogether under 250,000 distinct CDR3 sequences are present, 65% being singletons, with the ten largest covering around 60%. The record originates from a study of CD8+CD57+ T cells in acquired aplastic anemia. Whole-study findings and limits: Twenty-nine CD8+ CDR3 sequences were shared between patients and controls. Levels of CD8+ Simpson's diversity were not significantly distinct in patients versus controls.

Trimming pared 5 bases from V and 2 bases from J, leaving 10 bases between. This CDR3 spans 14 amino acids. Germline V gives CDR1 MGHDK, CDR2 SYGVNS. It was patients with CD8+CD57+ cell expansion by flow cytometry who were chosen for sequencing. The patients, all of them, had severe acquired aplastic anemia. No therapy had been given to the patients at the time of blood sampling. This chain joins TRBV25-1 and TRBJ1-3; D gene unclear. The TCR comes from a human donor with aplastic anemia. The sequencing sample was made of sorted CD4+, CD8+, or CD8+CD57+ T cells (not recorded which) from PBMCs. CDR3: CASSSLGTGNTIYF. Written as DNA, the CDR3 is TGTGCCAGCAGTAGCTTGGGGACTGGAAACACCATATATTTT.